The 24 T cell receptor beta chains below were found in one sample sequenced in a study of T-cell reconstitution after alpha-beta-depleted transplantation in children. Unique molecular identifiers featured in how the TCRbeta library was prepared. Each CDR3 protein gets one entry after TCRdb re-called the PCR reads with MiXCR. This sample carries 250,000 to 400,000 distinct CDR3 sequences, around 25% of them seen once, and the ten largest clones take roughly 9.7%. The specimen comprised PBMCs, mostly from graft donor cells, sampled 180 days after TCRalphabeta/CD19-depleted stem cell transplant. The receptors stem from a male patient aged 10 to 17 who had a stem cell transplant for acute lymphoblastic leukemia, so the T cells may come from the graft donor.

Only a few counts were recorded for this clonotype. This chain connects TRBV6-2 or TRBV6-3 to TRBJ2-1, with 7 bases fitting TRBD1. The CDR3 has 13 residues. The junction had 10 bases not matched to a gene; V was cut back by 6 bases and J by 11 bases. Germline values: CDR1 MNHEY, CDR2 SVGEGT. The CDR3 region is CASRRLGGGQQFF. The DNA for the CDR3 is TGTGCCAGCAGGAGGTTAGGGGGCGGTCAGCAGTTCTTC.

The chain uses TRBV4-1 and TRBJ2-7; 11 bases align to TRBD2. Per the germline V gene, CDR1 is MGHRA and CDR2 is YSYEKL. This CDR3 has 17 residues. The trim removed 1 base at V and 7 bases at J, leaving 12 bases unmatched. CDR3 region: CASSQAPTSGSRREQYF. The CDR3 bases are TGCGCCAGCAGCCAAGCCCCCACTAGCGGGAGTCGGCGGGAGCAGTACTTC.

J is TRBJ1-5 and V is TRBV12-3 or TRBV12-4, with D tentatively TRBD1 (5 bases). Trimming shortened V by 7 bases and J by 5 bases, and 15 bases separated the two germline ends. This CDR3 region has 14 residues. The CDR3 DNA follows: TGTGCCAGCATTCTCCGGACATCTCATCAGCCCCAGCATTTT. Protein: CASILRTSHQPQHF.

This clonotype is a singleton in its sample. The chain joins TRBV7-9 to TRBJ2-3; 7 bases align to TRBD1. Per germline, CDR1 SEHNR and CDR2 FQNEAQ (reference sequence). V dropped 4 bases and J dropped 7; count of bases not matched to a gene: 11. This CDR3 comprises 15 residues. CDR3 sequence (DNA): TGTGCCAGCAGCTCTAGGGACAGCTTCTTGAATACGCAGTATTTT. Encoded protein: CASSSRDSFLNTQYF.

This clonotype was seen a handful of times. A junction end diverges from the germline sequence, so it may reflect a read error. The rearrangement joins TRBV10-3 to TRBJ2-7, with D perhaps assigned TRBD1 or TRBD2 (6 bases each). CDR1 is ENHRY and CDR2 is SYGVKD in the germline V gene. This CDR3 has 12 amino acids. This CDR3 reads CAISSGAQGPRF. CDR3 bases: TGTGCCATCAGTTCGGGGGCACAGGGACCCCGCTTC.

The chain recombines TRBV6-1 with TRBJ2-7; D might be TRBD2 (6 bases). CDR3 length: 20 amino acids. The germline V gene has CDR1 MNHNS and CDR2 SASEGT. V lost 5 bases and J 0 bases, leaving 29 bases between the germline ends. The CDR3 loop is CASSQRPPSKSSDYSYEQYF. The CDR3 DNA follows: TGTGCCAGCAGTCAACGACCACCTTCAAAGTCTTCGGACTACTCCTACGAGCAGTACTTC.

This clonotype showed up just a few times. This chain joins TRBV2 and TRBJ2-7, with a weak D call TRBD2 (6 bases). The V and J ends lost 8 bases and 3 bases respectively, with 17 bases between them. This CDR3 region has 14 residues. Germline CDR1 is SNHLY and CDR2 is FYNNEI. CDR3 coding DNA: TGTGCCAGCTGGAAAGGAGGGTTCAACTACGAGCAGTACTTC. Its protein is CASWKGGFNYEQYF.

The sample holds a few counts of this clonotype. The chain links TRBV27 to TRBJ2-3; 7 bases line up with TRBD2. Germline-derived CDR1 and CDR2 are MNHEY and SMNVEV (reference sequence). This CDR3 is 15 amino acids long. V lost 4 bases to trimming and J lost 3 bases; unmatched junction nucleotides: 7. The CDR3 loop is CASSSPWGGTDTQYF. Written as DNA, the CDR3 is TGTGCCAGCAGTTCGCCGTGGGGGGGGACAGATACGCAGTATTTT.

This clonotype was detected only a few times. The V call is TRBV4-1, the J call TRBJ2-1; TRBD2 matches 9 bases. J gave up 5 bases and V 10 bases, and 9 bases lay outside the gene matches. CDR3 size: 14 residues. Germline V gene lookup returns CDR1 MGHRA and CDR2 YSYEKL. CDR3 loop: CATEYSGRNNEQFF. The CDR3 DNA reads as TGCGCCACGGAATATAGCGGGAGAAACAATGAGCAGTTCTTC.

V and J are TRBV29-1 and TRBJ2-1; TRBD2 might be the D (6 bases). The CDR3 has 15 residues. Deletions cut 3 bases from V and 2 bases from J, with 14 bases between. CDR1 is SQVTM, CDR2 ANQGSEA, per germline. The CDR3 spells CSVEGGLATYNEQFF. CDR3 sequence (DNA): TGCAGCGTTGAGGGAGGTCTAGCGACCTACAATGAGCAGTTCTTC.

This rearrangement joins TRBV19 to TRBJ1-5; D is undetermined. The length of the CDR3 is 12 residues. Germline CDR1 is LNHDA and CDR2 is SQIVND (reference sequence). The germline V and J ends were trimmed by 4 bases and 7 bases, with 8 bases remaining between them. CDR3 in amino acids: CASSRLLQPQHF. The CDR3 DNA reads TGTGCCAGTAGTAGACTGTTGCAGCCCCAGCATTTT.

Comment on this clonotype: It may be a read error: a sequence one base away is much more abundant. The chain recombines TRBV5-1 with TRBJ2-5; D unresolved. The CDR3 covers 12 residues. Trimming left V 0 bases short and J 6 bases short, with 6 bases between. Looked up from germline, CDR1 is SGHRS and CDR2 is YFSETQ. The DNA for the CDR3 is TGCGCCAGCAGCTTGGAAACACAGACCCAGTACTTC. Protein product: CASSLETQTQYF.

The chain is built from TRBV7-3 and TRBJ2-1, with D unresolved. Germline V gene lookup returns CDR1 SGHTA and CDR2 FQGTGA. V was pared by 1 base and J by 7 bases, with 8 bases between. The CDR3 is 13 residues long. The CDR3, as DNA: TGTGCCAGCAGCTTAAGGCACCGAAATGAGCAGTTCTTC. Translated, it gives CASSLRHRNEQFF.

This chain links TRBV20-1 with TRBJ2-1; 7 nucleotides line up with TRBD1. The V gene's germline CDR1 is DFQATT and CDR2 SNEGSKA (reference sequence). J was trimmed by 8 bases and V by 0 bases; bases with no gene match: 10. The CDR3 sequence is 15 residues long. The CDR3 here is CSARDPTRGGDEQFF. The CDR3 bases are TGCAGTGCTAGAGATCCCACCCGAGGGGGCGATGAGCAGTTCTTC.

The CDR3, as DNA: TGCAGCGTCGGCCCCCCGGGCGGGTACGAGCAGTACTTC. Its translation is CSVGPPGGYEQYF. V gene TRBV29-1 combines with J gene TRBJ2-7; TRBD2 is a possible D gene (5 bases). CDR1 and CDR2 from the germline V gene are SQVTM and ANQGSEA. Trimming stripped 6 bases from V and 4 bases from J, with 16 bases between. CDR3 length: 13 residues.

This clonotype showed up just a few times. The rearrangement joins TRBV7-3 to TRBJ2-3; D not certain. Trimming took 2 bases from V and 7 from J, leaving 16 bases between them. The CDR3 runs 15 residues. Germline V gene data show CDR1 as SGHTA and CDR2 as FQGTGA. CDR3 nucleotides: TGTGCCAGCAGCTTAGACGGCCTGGGCTACAATACGCAGTATTTT. Its translation: CASSLDGLGYNTQYF. The full variable domain, its missing parts supplied by reference TRBV7-3 and TRBJ2-3, is GAGVSQTPSNKVTEKGKYVELRCDPISGHTALYWYRQSLGQGPEFLIYFQGTGAADDSGLPNDRFFAVRPEGSVSTLKIQRTERGDSAVYLCASSLDGLGYNTQYFGPGTRLTVL.

V usage is TRBV4-1 and J usage is TRBJ2-7, with a tentative D call TRBD2 (5 bases). The V and J ends lost 1 base and 3 bases respectively, with 10 bases between them. This CDR3 is built from 14 residues. Germline CDR1 reads MGHRA; CDR2 reads YSYEKL. In DNA, the CDR3 is TGCGCCAGCAGCCAAGCCCGAGGACTCTACGAGCAGTACTTC. This gives the protein CASSQARGLYEQYF.

This chain links TRBV6-2 or TRBV6-3 with TRBJ1-2; perhaps TRBD1 as D (5 bases). The CDR3 is 16 amino acids. V shed 4 bases and J shed 3 bases, with 18 bases lying between them. Looked up from germline, CDR1 is MNHEY and CDR2 is SVGEGT. CDR3 region: CASSSITGQRDYGYTF. In nucleotides, the CDR3 is TGTGCCAGCAGTTCCATTACCGGACAAAGGGACTATGGCTACACCTTC.

The CDR3 DNA reads as TGTGCCAGCAGCTTCCGCCTTGAGGGGGGCAGGAACACCATATATTTT. It is translated as CASSFRLEGGRNTIYF. The rearrangement links TRBV7-8 to TRBJ1-3; perhaps TRBD1 as D (6 bases). V dropped 3 bases and J dropped 7 bases, with 19 bases sitting between them. The CDR3 is 16 amino acids. Germline V gives CDR1 SGHVS, CDR2 FQNEAQ.

The genes are TRBV3-1 and TRBJ2-1; D is unresolved. The length of the CDR3 is 15 residues. The V end was cut by 4 bases, the J end by 5 bases, with 15 bases between. Germline CDR1 is LGHDT and CDR2 is YNNKEL (reference sequence). The DNA of the CDR3 is TGTGCCAGCAGCCCAAAGGCTGACCCCGACAATGAGCAGTTCTTC. Translation: CASSPKADPDNEQFF.

This clonotype came up a few times. The J gene is TRBJ1-2, the V gene TRBV5-5; D unclear. CDR1 and CDR2 from the germline V gene are SGHKS and YYEKEE (reference sequence). This CDR3 region has 14 residues. V was shortened by 2 bases and J by 3 bases, with 11 bases between the two germline ends. CDR3 sequence: CASSLEDLYYGYTF. In DNA, the CDR3 is TGTGCCAGCAGCTTAGAGGATCTCTACTATGGCTACACCTTC.

This clonotype showed up just a few times. The genes are TRBV12-3 or TRBV12-4 and TRBJ2-7; D perhaps matches TRBD2 (5 bases). CDR3 size: 12 residues. Trimming left V 3 bases short and J 12 bases short, with 15 bases between. The CDR3 coding sequence is TGTGCCAGCAGTTTCGATGGAGGCGTTCGGTACTTC. Residues: CASSFDGGVRYF.

The rearrangement links TRBV10-1 to TRBJ2-1; 8 nucleotides agree with TRBD2. Germline values: CDR1 WNHNN, CDR2 SYGVQD (reference sequence). V lost 2 bases, J lost 2 bases, and 2 bases stayed unmatched. The length of the CDR3 is 15 residues. The CDR3 DNA reads TGCGCCAGCAGTGAGGGGGGACTAGCCTACAATGAGCAGTTCTTC. Protein: CASSEGGLAYNEQFF.

The rearrangement uses TRBV4-1 and TRBJ1-2; the D gene is possibly TRBD1 (5 bases). V was clipped by 4 bases and J by 0 bases, with 15 bases between them. Germline lookup yields CDR1 MGHRA and CDR2 YSYEKL. The CDR3 has 16 amino acids. DNA for the CDR3: TGCGCCAGCAGCCTCCAACCCGACAGAACTAACTATGGCTACACCTTC. This sequence encodes CASSLQPDRTNYGYTF.